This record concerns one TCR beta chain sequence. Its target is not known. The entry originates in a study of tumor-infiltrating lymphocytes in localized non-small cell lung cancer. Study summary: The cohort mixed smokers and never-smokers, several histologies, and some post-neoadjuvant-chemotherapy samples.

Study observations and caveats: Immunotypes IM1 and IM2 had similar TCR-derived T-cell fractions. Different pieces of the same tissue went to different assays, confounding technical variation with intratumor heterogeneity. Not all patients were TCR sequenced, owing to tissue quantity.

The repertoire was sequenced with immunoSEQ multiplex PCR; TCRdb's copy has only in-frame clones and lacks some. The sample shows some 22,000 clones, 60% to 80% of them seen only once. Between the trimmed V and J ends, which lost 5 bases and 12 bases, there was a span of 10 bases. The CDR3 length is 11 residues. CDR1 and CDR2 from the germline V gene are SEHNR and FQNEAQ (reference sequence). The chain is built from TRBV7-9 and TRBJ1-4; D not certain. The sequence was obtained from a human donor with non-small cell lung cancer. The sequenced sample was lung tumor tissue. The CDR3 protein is CASSQEKELFF. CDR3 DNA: TGTGCCAGCAGCCAGGAGAAGGAACTGTTTTTT. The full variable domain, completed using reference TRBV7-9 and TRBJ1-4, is DTGVSQNPRHKITKRGQNVTFRCDPISEHNRLYWYRQTLGQGPEFLTYFQNEAQLEKSRLLSDRFSAERPKGSFSTLEIQRTEQGDSAMYLCASSQEKELFFGSGTQLSVL.